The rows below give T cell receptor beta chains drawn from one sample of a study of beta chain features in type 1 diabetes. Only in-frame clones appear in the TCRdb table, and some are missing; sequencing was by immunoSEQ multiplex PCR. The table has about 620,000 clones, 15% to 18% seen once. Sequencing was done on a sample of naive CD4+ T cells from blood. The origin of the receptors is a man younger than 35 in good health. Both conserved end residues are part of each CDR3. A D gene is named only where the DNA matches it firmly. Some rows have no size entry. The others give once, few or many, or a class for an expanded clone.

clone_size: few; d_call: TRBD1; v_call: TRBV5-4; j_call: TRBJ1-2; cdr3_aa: CASSSGQIYGYTF; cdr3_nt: TGTGCCAGCAGCTCGGGACAGATCTATGGCTACACCTTC
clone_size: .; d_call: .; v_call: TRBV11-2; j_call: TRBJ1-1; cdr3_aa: CASSAQGLVGTEAFF; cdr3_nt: TGTGCCAGCAGCGCCCAGGGTTTGGTAGGGACTGAAGCTTTCTTT
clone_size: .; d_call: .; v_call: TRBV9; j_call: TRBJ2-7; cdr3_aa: CASSPFELSYEQYF; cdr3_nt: TGTGCCAGCAGCCCTTTCGAGCTCTCCTACGAGCAGTACTTC
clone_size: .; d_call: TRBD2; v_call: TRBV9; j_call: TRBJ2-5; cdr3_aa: CASSVSPSGGPFLPYF; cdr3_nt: TGTGCCAGCAGCGTGAGCCCTAGCGGGGGGCCGTTTTTGCCGTACTTC
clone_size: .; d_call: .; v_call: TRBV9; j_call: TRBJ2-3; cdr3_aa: CASSVVNRPTDTQYF; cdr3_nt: TGTGCCAGCAGCGTAGTGAACAGACCCACAGATACGCAGTATTTT
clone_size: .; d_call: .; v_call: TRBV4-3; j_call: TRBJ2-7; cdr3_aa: CASSQDLSGPGVYEQYF; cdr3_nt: TGCGCCAGCAGCCAAGACTTGTCAGGGCCAGGGGTCTACGAGCAGTACTTC
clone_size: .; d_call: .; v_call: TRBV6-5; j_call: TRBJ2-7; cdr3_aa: CASSYPGTYEQYF; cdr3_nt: TGTGCCAGCAGTTACCCAGGGACCTACGAGCAGTACTTC
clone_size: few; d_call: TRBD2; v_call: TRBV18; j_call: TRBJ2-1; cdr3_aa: CASSPPSGTTEQFF; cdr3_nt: TGTGCCAGCTCACCACCTAGCGGGACCACTGAGCAGTTCTTC
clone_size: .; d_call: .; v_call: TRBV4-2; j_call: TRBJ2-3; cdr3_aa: CASSLEVTDTQYF; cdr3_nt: TGTGCCAGCAGCCTCGAGGTGACAGATACGCAGTATTTT
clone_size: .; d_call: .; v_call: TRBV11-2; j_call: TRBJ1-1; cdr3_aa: CASLRQANTEAFF; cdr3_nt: TGTGCCAGCCTCAGACAGGCGAACACTGAAGCTTTCTTT
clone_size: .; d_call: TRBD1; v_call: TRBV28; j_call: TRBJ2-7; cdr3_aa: CASSLWGTGNYEQYF; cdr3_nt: TGTGCCAGCAGTTTATGGGGGACAGGGAACTACGAGCAGTACTTC
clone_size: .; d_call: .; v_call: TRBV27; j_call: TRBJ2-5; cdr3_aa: CASSFRGAARETQYF; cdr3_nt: TGTGCCAGCAGTTTCCGGGGGGCAGCAAGGGAGACCCAGTACTTC
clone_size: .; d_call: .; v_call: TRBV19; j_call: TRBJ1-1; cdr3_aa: CASSTVLVTEAFF; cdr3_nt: TGTGCCAGTAGTACCGTTCTGGTCACTGAAGCTTTCTTT
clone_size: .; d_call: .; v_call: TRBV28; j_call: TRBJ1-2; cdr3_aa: CASSFSGGYTF; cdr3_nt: TGTGCCAGCAGTTTCTCAGGGGGCTACACCTTC
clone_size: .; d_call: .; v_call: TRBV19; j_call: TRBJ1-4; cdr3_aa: CASSIAPTGRNEKLFF; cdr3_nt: TGTGCCAGTAGTATAGCCCCGACAGGTCGTAATGAAAAACTGTTTTTT
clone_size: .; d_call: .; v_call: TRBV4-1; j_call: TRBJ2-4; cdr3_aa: CASSQVRGFRNIQYF; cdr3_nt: TGCGCCAGCAGCCAAGTACGCGGGTTTAGGAACATTCAGTACTTC
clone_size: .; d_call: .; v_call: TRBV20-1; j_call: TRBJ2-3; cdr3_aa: CSARDQGGQYF; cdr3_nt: TGCAGTGCTAGAGATCAGGGGGGTCAGTATTTT
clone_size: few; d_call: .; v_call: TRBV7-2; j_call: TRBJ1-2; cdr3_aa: CASSLFQGNGYTF; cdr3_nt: TGTGCCAGCAGCTTGTTCCAGGGAAACGGCTACACCTTC
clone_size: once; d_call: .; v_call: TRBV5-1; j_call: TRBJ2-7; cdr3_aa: CASSLDAGATYEQYF; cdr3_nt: TGCGCCAGCAGCCTAGACGCAGGGGCAACCTACGAGCAGTACTTC
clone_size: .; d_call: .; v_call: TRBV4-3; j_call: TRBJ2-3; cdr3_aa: CASSQDRRDTQYF; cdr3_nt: TGCGCCAGCAGCCAAGATCGGAGGGATACGCAGTATTTT
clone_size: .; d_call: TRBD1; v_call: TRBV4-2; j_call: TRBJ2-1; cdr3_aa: CASSQGGQGYNEQFF; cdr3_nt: TGTGCCAGCAGCCAGGGAGGACAGGGCTACAATGAGCAGTTCTTC
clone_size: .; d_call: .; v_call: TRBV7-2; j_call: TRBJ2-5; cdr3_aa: CASSFGSSTVGETQYF; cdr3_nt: TGTGCCAGCAGCTTTGGTAGCTCAACCGTCGGGGAGACCCAGTACTTC
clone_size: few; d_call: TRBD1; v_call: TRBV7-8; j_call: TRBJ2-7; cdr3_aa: CASSPDRGSSYEQYF; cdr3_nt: TGTGCCAGCAGCCCGGACAGGGGGAGCTCCTACGAGCAGTACTTC
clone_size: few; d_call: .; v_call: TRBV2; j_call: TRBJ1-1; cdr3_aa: CASSALRTEAFF; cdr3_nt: TGTGCCAGCAGCGCTCTACGGACTGAAGCTTTCTTT